This TCR beta chain was recovered during a study of vaccination and CD4 T cells after COVID-19. Sequencing of cultured CD4+ T cell DNA used the Oncomine TCR Beta short-read assay. Via MiXCR, TCRdb re-called the PCR reads, giving one row per CDR3 protein. The table shows around 12,000 distinct CDR3 sequences, with roughly 45% occurring only once. About this clonotype itself: Its antigen is unidentified.

Described treatment: approximately nine-day PBMC culture with coronavirus spike peptide pools or control peptides (ViraFEST assay). The CDR3 is 16 amino acids. CDR1 is SGHDT, CDR2 YYEEEE, per germline. V dropped 2 bases and J dropped 2 bases, with 14 bases sitting between them. This sequence was found in a human donor who had recovered from COVID-19. This material consisted of CD4+ T cells from blood, cultured in vitro, taken after SARS-CoV-2 vaccination. The V call is TRBV5-6, the J call TRBJ1-5; maybe TRBD1 (6 bases). CDR3 bases: TGTGCCAGCAGCTTATTTAAGGGGGGCGGCAATCAGCCCCAGCATTTT. It specifies CASSLFKGGGNQPQHF.